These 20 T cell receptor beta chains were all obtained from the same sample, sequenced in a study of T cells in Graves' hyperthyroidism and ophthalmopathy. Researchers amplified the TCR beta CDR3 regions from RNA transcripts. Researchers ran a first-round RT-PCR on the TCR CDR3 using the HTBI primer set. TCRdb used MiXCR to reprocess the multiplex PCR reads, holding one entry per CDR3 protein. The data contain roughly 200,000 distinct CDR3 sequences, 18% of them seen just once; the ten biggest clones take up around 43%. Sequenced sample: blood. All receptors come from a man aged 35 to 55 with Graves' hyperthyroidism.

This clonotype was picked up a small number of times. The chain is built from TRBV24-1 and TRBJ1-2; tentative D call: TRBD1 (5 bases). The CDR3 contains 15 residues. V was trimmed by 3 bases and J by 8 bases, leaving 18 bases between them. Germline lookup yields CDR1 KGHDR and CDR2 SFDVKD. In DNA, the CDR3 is TGTGCCACCAGTGATCCTCAAACGGGGGGACGAGGCTACACCTTC. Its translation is CATSDPQTGGRGYTF.

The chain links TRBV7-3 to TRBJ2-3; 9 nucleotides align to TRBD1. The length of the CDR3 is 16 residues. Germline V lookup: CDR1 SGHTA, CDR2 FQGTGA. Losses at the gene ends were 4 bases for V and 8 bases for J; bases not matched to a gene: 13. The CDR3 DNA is TGTGCCAGCAGCTCAAACCGGGACAGGGACTTTCGTACGCAGTATTTT. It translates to CASSSNRDRDFRTQYF.

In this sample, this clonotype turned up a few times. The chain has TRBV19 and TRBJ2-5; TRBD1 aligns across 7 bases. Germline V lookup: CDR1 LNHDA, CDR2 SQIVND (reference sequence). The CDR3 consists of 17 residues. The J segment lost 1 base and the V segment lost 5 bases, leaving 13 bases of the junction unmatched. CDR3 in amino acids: CASSPPLGTARQETQYF. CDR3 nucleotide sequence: TGTGCCAGTAGTCCTCCCCTTGGGACAGCCCGCCAAGAGACCCAGTACTTC.

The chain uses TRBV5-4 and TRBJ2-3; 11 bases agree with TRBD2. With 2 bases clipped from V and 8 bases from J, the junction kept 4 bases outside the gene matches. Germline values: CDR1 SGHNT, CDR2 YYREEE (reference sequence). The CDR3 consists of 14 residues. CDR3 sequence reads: CASSFSGGEVTQYF. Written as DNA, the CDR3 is TGTGCCAGCAGCTTTAGCGGGGGGGAAGTTACGCAGTATTTT.

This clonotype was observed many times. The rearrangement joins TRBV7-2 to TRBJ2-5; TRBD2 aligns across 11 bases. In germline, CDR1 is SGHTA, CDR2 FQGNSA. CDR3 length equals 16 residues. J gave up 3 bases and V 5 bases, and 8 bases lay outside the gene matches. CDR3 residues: CASSRRTTSGEETQYF. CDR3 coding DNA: TGTGCCAGCAGCCGCCGAACGACTAGCGGGGAAGAGACCCAGTACTTC.

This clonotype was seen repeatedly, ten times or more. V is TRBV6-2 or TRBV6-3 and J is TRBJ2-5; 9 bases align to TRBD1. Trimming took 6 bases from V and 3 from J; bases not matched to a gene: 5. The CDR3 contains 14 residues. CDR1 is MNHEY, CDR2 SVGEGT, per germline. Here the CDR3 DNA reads TGTGCCAGCAGCCCACAGGGGGCCGAAGAGACCCAGTACTTC. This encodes CASSPQGAEETQYF.

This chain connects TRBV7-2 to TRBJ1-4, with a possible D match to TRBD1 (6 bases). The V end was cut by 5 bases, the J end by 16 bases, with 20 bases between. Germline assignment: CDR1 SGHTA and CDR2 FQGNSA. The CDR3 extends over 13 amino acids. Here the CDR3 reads CASSRDGQSKGFF. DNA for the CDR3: TGTGCCAGCAGCCGTGATGGACAGTCAAAAGGGTTTTTT.

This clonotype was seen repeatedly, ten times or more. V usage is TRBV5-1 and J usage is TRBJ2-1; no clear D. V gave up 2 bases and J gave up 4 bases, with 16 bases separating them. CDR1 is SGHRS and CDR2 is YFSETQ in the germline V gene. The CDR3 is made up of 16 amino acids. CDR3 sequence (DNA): TGCGCCAGCAGCTTCGGTTTGACTCGGCCTTACAATGAGCAGTTCTTC. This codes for CASSFGLTRPYNEQFF.

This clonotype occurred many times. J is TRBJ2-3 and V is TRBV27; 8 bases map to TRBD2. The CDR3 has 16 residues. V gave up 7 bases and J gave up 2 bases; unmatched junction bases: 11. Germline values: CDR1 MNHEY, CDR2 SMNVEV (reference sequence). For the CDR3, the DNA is TGTGCCAGCACCCCCGGGGGTAGCGGGACCACAGATACGCAGTATTTT. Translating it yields CASTPGGSGTTDTQYF.

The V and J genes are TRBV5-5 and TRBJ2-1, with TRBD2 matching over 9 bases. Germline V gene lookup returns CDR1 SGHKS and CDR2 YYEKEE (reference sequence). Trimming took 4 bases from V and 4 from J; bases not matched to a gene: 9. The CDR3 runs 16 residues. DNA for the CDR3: TGTGCCAGCAGCGGGGGCCTAGCGGGGAAATACAATGAGCAGTTCTTC. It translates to CASSGGLAGKYNEQFF.

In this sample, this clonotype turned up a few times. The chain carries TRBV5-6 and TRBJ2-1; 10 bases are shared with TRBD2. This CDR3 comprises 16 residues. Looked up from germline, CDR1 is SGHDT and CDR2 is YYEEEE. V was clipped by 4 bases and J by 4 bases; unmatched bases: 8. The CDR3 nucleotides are TGTGCCAGCAGCCCTCAGAGCGGGGGGGCGTACAATGAGCAGTTCTTC. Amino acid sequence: CASSPQSGGAYNEQFF.

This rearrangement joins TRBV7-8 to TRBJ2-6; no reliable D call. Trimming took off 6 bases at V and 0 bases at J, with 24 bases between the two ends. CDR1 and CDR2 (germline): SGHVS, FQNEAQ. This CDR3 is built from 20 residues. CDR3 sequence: CASRRLWYPGRSSGANVLTF. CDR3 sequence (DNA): TGTGCCAGCAGACGACTGTGGTATCCAGGACGGAGCTCTGGGGCCAACGTCCTGACTTTC.

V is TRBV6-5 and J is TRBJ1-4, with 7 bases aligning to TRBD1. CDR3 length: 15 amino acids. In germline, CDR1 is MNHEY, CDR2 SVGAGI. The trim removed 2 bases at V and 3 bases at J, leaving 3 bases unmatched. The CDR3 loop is CASSYGGTANEKLFF. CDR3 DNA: TGTGCCAGCAGTTACGGGGGGACAGCTAATGAAAAACTGTTTTTT.

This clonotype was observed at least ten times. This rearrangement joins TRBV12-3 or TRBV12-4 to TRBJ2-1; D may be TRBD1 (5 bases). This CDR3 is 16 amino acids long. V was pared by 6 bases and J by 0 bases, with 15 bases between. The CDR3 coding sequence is TGTGCCAGCAGCCTCAGGGCCCTGAGCTCCTACAATGAGCAGTTCTTC. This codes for CASSLRALSSYNEQFF.

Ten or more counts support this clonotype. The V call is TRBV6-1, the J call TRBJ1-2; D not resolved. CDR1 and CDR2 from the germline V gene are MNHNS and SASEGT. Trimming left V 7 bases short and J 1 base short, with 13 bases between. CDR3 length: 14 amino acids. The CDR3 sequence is CASKRREDNYGYTF. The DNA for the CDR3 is TGTGCCAGCAAAAGGCGGGAAGATAACTATGGCTACACCTTC.

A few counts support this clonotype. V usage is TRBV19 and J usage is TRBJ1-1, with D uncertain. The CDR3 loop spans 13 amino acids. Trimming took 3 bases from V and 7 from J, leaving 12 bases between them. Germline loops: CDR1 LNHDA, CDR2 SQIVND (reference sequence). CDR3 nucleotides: TGTGCCAGTAGTATCGAGCGGAGGAGTGAAGCTTTCTTT. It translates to CASSIERRSEAFF.

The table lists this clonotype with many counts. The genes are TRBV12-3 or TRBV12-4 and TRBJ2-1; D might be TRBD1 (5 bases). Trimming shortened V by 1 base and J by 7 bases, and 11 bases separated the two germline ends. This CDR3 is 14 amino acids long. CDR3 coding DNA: TGTGCCAGCAGTTTAGTCAGGGTGTGGAATGAGCAGTTCTTC. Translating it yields CASSLVRVWNEQFF.

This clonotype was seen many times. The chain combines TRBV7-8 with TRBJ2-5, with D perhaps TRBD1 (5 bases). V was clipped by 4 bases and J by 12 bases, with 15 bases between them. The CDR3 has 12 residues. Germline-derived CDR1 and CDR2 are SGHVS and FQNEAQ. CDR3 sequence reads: CASSSTTAREYF. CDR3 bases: TGTGCCAGCAGCTCCACGACGGCCAGGGAGTACTTC.

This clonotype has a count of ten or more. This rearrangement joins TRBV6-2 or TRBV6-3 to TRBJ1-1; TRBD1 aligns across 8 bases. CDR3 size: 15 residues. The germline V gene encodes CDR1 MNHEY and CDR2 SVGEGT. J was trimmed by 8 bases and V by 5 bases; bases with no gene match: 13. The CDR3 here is CASSMTRDRRPEAFF. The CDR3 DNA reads TGTGCCAGCAGTATGACCCGGGACAGGAGGCCCGAAGCTTTCTTT.

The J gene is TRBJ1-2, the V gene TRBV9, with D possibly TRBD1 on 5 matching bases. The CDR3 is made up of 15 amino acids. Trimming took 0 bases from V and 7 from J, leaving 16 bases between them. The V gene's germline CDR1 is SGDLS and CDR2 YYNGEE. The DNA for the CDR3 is TGTGCCAGCAGCGTAGAGGGGAGGACATCGCTTGGCTACACCTTC. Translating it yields CASSVEGRTSLGYTF.